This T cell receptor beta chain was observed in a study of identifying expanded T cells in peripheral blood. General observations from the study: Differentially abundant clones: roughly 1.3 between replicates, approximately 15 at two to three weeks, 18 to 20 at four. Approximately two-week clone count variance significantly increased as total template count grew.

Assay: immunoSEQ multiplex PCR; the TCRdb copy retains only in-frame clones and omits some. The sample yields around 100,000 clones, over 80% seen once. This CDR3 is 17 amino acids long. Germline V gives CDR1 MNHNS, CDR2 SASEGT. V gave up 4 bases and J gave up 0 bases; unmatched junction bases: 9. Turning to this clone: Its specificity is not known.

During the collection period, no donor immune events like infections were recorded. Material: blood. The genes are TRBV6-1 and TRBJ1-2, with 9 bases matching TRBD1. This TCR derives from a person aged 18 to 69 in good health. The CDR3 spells CASSGRQGVPANYGYTF. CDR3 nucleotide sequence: TGTGCCAGCAGTGGTCGACAGGGGGTCCCCGCTAACTATGGCTACACCTTC.